This T cell receptor beta chain was sequenced in a study of T cells after yellow fever vaccination. This clonotype is medium-sized (0.01 to 0.1%) in the sample. Study-level points and caveats: Weaker overall, the secondary response nonetheless peaked faster (day 5 versus 15). In post-booster samples, most primary-vaccination clones reappeared (approximately 97% CD4, roughly 89% CD8). Clonotypes shared by both compartments, CD4 and CD8, made up a small share.

Germline V CDR1 and CDR2: DFQATT, SNEGSKA (reference sequence). CDR3 size: 14 residues. V lost 0 bases to trimming and J lost 3 bases; unmatched junction nucleotides: 3. The authors made TCR cDNA by 5'RACE template switching, adding a universal primer site and UMIs. TCRdb itself ran the 5' RACE reads through MiXCR, one entry per CDR3 protein. The table has several thousand distinct CDR3 sequences, 6.5% to 8.5% seen once. The genes are TRBV20-1 and TRBJ2-5; 8 bases match TRBD2. The TCR originated in a man aged 25 to 40 who received the YFV17D yellow fever vaccine. Source: PBMCs, either bulk or a sorted T-cell subset (CD4+, CD8+, memory, or dextramer-sorted; not recorded which), taken 15 days after the yellow fever booster vaccination. CDR3 amino acids: CSARDPGGEETQYF. The CDR3 region has the DNA TGCAGTGCTAGAGACCCGGGAGGGGAAGAGACCCAGTACTTC.